In its sample, the clone carrying this T cell receptor (beta chain) was seen many times. Its antigen remains unidentified. This sample was included in a study of shared clonotypes between healthy human individuals. V lost 5 bases and J 1 base, leaving 18 bases between the germline ends. The CDR3 contains 16 residues. Germline V lookup: CDR1 MRHNA, CDR2 SNTAGT. All donors qualified as healthy HIV-negative adults and had experienced no recent acute infections or vaccinations. Produced via immunoSEQ multiplex PCR; TCRdb's table is partial and in-frame only. The sample records some 120,000 clones, around 65% being singletons. Findings of the study overall: When naive CD4 clonotypes were compared across a few donors, roughly 4.9% were shared.

This sequence originates from a woman aged 25 to 45 in good health. The V gene is TRBV6-4, the J gene TRBJ2-7, with D possibly TRBD1 on 6 matching bases. What was sequenced was memory CD8+ T cells sorted from blood. The subset is: CD45RO+ cells pooled with CCR7-negative TemRA cells. Here the CDR3 DNA reads TGTGCCAGCAGTTCGTCGTGGCAGGGGAGTTCCTACGAGCAGTACTTC. The encoded protein is CASSSSWQGSSYEQYF.